A single sample gave rise to the 17 T cell receptor beta chains below, sequenced in a study of blood T cell repertoires in COVID-19. TCRdb's copy holds only in-frame clones and misses some; the assay was immunoSEQ multiplex PCR. Among 250,000 or so clones, approximately 90% were seen once, and the ten largest hold less than 3.5%. Sequenced: PBMCs or T cells enriched from blood (not recorded which). All receptors come from a man in his forties who had been exposed to COVID-19.

V is TRBV30 and J is TRBJ2-7; D gene ambiguous. Trimming stripped 7 bases from V and 0 bases from J, with 13 bases between. Germline CDR1 GTSNPN, CDR2 SVGIG (reference sequence). This CDR3 has 13 amino acids. CDR3 in amino acids: CASFRVTSYEQYF. The CDR3 DNA reads as TGTGCCTCGTTCCGGGTCACCTCCTACGAGCAGTACTTC. Complete variable domain (other parts from reference TRBV30 and TRBJ2-7): SQTIHQWPATLVQPVGSPLSLECTVEGTSNPNLYWYRQAAGRGLQLLFYSVGIGQISSEVPQNLSASRPQDRQFILSSKKLLLSDSGFYLCASFRVTSYEQYFGPGTRLTVT.

The chain carries TRBV12-3 or TRBV12-4 and TRBJ1-2, with D maybe TRBD1 (5 bases). V was shortened by 1 base and J by 7 bases, with 10 bases between the two germline ends. CDR3 length: 13 amino acids. The CDR3: CASSLGGGGGYTF. CDR3 bases: TGTGCCAGCAGTTTAGGGGGGGGAGGTGGCTACACCTTC.

The chain links TRBV27 to TRBJ2-6; D is unclear. Germline values: CDR1 MNHEY, CDR2 SMNVEV (reference sequence). CDR3 size: 15 residues. V lost 6 bases and J lost 1, with 10 bases in between. The CDR3 DNA follows: TGTGCCAGCAGGCCGCGGTTTTCTGGGGCCAACGTCCTGACTTTC. Translation: CASRPRFSGANVLTF.

CDR3 loop: CASSLVGDTEAFF. CDR3 coding DNA: TGTGCCAGCAGCTTAGTAGGGGACACTGAAGCTTTCTTT. The J gene is TRBJ1-1, the V gene TRBV11-3; weak D call: TRBD1 (5 bases). The CDR3 loop spans 13 amino acids. The V and J ends lost 1 base and 3 bases respectively, with 6 bases between them. Looked up from germline, CDR1 is SGHNT and CDR2 is YENEEA.

The chain combines TRBV7-8 with TRBJ2-5; 7 bases align to TRBD1. Germline V gene lookup returns CDR1 SGHVS and CDR2 FQNEAQ. J gave up 5 bases and V 3 bases, and 6 bases lay outside the gene matches. CDR3 length: 14 residues. The CDR3 is CASSLDRWLETQYF. DNA for the CDR3: TGTGCCAGCAGCTTGGACAGGTGGTTGGAGACCCAGTACTTC.

V is TRBV20-1 and J is TRBJ2-5; D is unresolved. Deletions cut 3 bases from V and 5 bases from J, with 7 bases between. CDR3 length: 11 residues. The germline V gene has CDR1 DFQATT and CDR2 SNEGSKA (reference sequence). CDR3 sequence: CSASTQETQYF. CDR3 coding DNA: TGCAGTGCTAGCACGCAGGAGACCCAGTACTTC.

Here the CDR3 DNA reads TGTGCCAGCAGCGAACGACAGGGGGTCTACGAGCAGTACTTC. It yields the protein CASSERQGVYEQYF. The gene calls are TRBV9 and TRBJ2-7, with TRBD1 matching over 9 bases. Losses at the gene ends were 3 bases for V and 3 bases for J; bases not matched to a gene: 4. Germline V gene lookup returns CDR1 SGDLS and CDR2 YYNGEE. The CDR3 consists of 14 residues.

The chain carries TRBV30 and TRBJ1-1; D is possibly TRBD1 (6 bases). V gave up 1 base and J gave up 5 bases, with 11 bases separating them. CDR1 is GTSNPN and CDR2 is SVGIG in the germline V gene (reference sequence). The CDR3 has 13 residues. CDR3 residues: CAWSAGVGTEAFF. The CDR3 bases are TGTGCCTGGAGTGCAGGGGTTGGAACTGAAGCTTTCTTT.

This chain connects TRBV29-1 to TRBJ1-2; TRBD1 aligns across 8 bases. This CDR3 is 13 amino acids long. Germline loops: CDR1 SQVTM, CDR2 ANQGSEA. J was trimmed by 5 bases and V by 4 bases; bases with no gene match: 6. CDR3 loop: CSVGDRGEYGYTF. The CDR3 nucleotides are TGCAGCGTTGGAGACAGGGGCGAGTATGGCTACACCTTC.

V and J are TRBV4-1 and TRBJ1-1; D is possibly TRBD1 (6 bases). V was cut by 5 bases and J by 1 base, with 8 bases left in between. CDR3 length: 13 amino acids. Germline assignment: CDR1 MGHRA and CDR2 YSYEKL. The CDR3 reads CASSETGNTEAFF. In DNA form, the CDR3 reads TGCGCCAGCAGCGAGACAGGGAACACTGAAGCTTTCTTT.

This clone has just a few counts. The chain is built from TRBV7-9 and TRBJ2-7; TRBD1 aligns across 7 bases. The CDR3 sequence is 12 residues long. V was pared by 5 bases and J by 9 bases, with 7 bases of the junction left unmatched. Germline V gene lookup returns CDR1 SEHNR and CDR2 FQNEAQ (reference sequence). CDR3 sequence: CASSRDRALQYF. The CDR3 region has the DNA TGTGCCAGCAGCCGCGACAGGGCCCTGCAGTACTTC.

The J gene is TRBJ2-7, the V gene TRBV5-5, with 7 bases aligning to TRBD2. The CDR3 has 14 residues. Germline V gene sequence: CDR1 SGHKS, CDR2 YYEKEE (reference sequence). The junction had 5 bases not matched to a gene; V was cut back by 2 bases and J by 3 bases. The CDR3 DNA follows: TGTGCCAGCAGCTTTATAGGGAGGGTCTACGAGCAGTACTTC. Residues: CASSFIGRVYEQYF. The whole variable domain, remainder taken from reference TRBV5-5 and TRBJ2-7, is DAGVTQSPTHLIKTRGQQVTLRCSPISGHKSVSWYQQVLGQGPQFIFQYYEKEERGRGNFPDRFSARQFPNYSSELNVNALLLGDSALYLCASSFIGRVYEQYFGPGTRLTVT.

V gene TRBV9 combines with J gene TRBJ2-3; weak D call: TRBD1 (5 bases). The germline V and J ends were trimmed by 3 bases and 2 bases, with 13 bases remaining between them. The CDR3 runs 15 residues. The germline CDR1 and CDR2 sequences are SGDLS and YYNGEE. CDR3 protein: CASSASTAYTDTQYF. CDR3 DNA sequence: TGTGCCAGCAGCGCTTCGACAGCCTACACAGATACGCAGTATTTT.

This chain uses TRBV7-9 with TRBJ1-1; the D is unclear. Trimming took 2 bases from V and 6 from J, leaving 16 bases between them. CDR1 SEHNR and CDR2 FQNEAQ come from the germline V gene (reference sequence). The CDR3 has 15 amino acids. The CDR3 here is CASSLSRPNEAEAFF. Here the CDR3 DNA reads TGTGCCAGCAGCTTATCCCGCCCGAACGAGGCTGAAGCTTTCTTT.

This chain connects TRBV12-5 to TRBJ2-2, with a possible D match to TRBD2 (6 bases). This CDR3 contains 17 residues. Between the trimmed V and J ends, which lost 0 bases and 6 bases, there was a span of 17 bases. The germline V gene encodes CDR1 LGHNT and CDR2 FRNRAP. CDR3 region: CASGLVTNGGSAGELFF. Here the CDR3 DNA reads TGTGCTAGTGGTTTGGTAACGAACGGGGGAAGTGCCGGGGAGCTGTTTTTT.

This clone was counted a few times. The rearrangement links TRBV2 to TRBJ1-3, with 8 nucleotides matching TRBD1. V was clipped by 2 bases and J by 9 bases; unmatched bases: 9. This CDR3 is built from 15 residues. Germline assignment: CDR1 SNHLY and CDR2 FYNNEI. In DNA form, the CDR3 reads TGTGCCAGCAGTGAAAGGGGACAGGCAAGGGGCACCATATATTTT. This codes for CASSERGQARGTIYF.

This clone was seen a single time. At one end, the junction sequence differs from germline, possibly due to a read error. The chain is built from TRBV7-2 and TRBJ2-3; D is ambiguous. The CDR3 is 15 amino acids. CDR1 and CDR2 (germline): SGHTA, FQGNSA. The CDR3 DNA is TGTGCCAGCAGTTTAGACCCCCTTGAGGAGGATACGCAGTATTTT. The encoded protein is CASSLDPLEEDTQYF.